Each of the 7 T cell receptor beta chains below was sequenced from the same sample in a study of CD8 T cells in ankylosing spondylitis (dated by TCRdb to about 2017). Their specific antigens are unknown. Summary of the overall study and its limitations: A TCR beta motif made up of several highly homologous amino acid variants appeared to be characteristic of blood from ankylosing spondylitis patients.

The library was made by 5' RACE. Sequencing relied on an Illumina HiSeq 2500. TCRdb applied fastp at Q25 and MiXCR to the public reads, then kept only in-frame beta chains. Each entry is one CDR3 protein sequence, shown with its most common DNA and genes. Across this sample there are more than 400,000 distinct CDR3 sequences, with about 5.4% seen only once. The ten largest make up under 4.5% of the sample. Source material: blood, either unsorted or a sorted T cell fraction (not recorded which). These receptors came from a male donor with ankylosing spondylitis.

The chain is built from TRBV5-5 and TRBJ1-2; no firm D call. The CDR3 is 14 amino acids. The V end was cut by 4 bases, the J end by 2 bases, with 12 bases between. Per germline, CDR1 SGHKS and CDR2 YYEKEE (reference sequence). CDR3 sequence: CASSLFPVNYGYTF. The CDR3 DNA is TGTGCCAGCAGCCTCTTCCCCGTCAACTATGGCTACACCTTC.

This clonotype was picked up many times. The genes are TRBV15 and TRBJ2-2; the match to TRBD1 covers 8 bases. This CDR3 contains 16 residues. The V gene end was trimmed by 1 base and the J gene end by 6 bases; junction bases not matched to a gene: 7. Germline CDR1 and CDR2: LNHNV and YYDKDF (reference sequence). Here the CDR3 reads CATSRVPTGGPGELFF. The CDR3 nucleotides are TGTGCCACCAGCAGAGTACCTACAGGGGGACCCGGGGAGCTGTTTTTT.

In this sample, this clonotype turned up many times. The chain couples TRBV7-9 to TRBJ2-2, with 9 bases fitting TRBD1. The length of the CDR3 is 15 residues. J gave up 4 bases and V 4 bases, and 4 bases lay outside the gene matches. CDR1 is SEHNR, CDR2 FQNEAQ, per germline (reference sequence). The CDR3 DNA is TGTGCCAGCAGCTCAGGACAGGGGTTCACCGGGGAGCTGTTTTTT. It yields the protein CASSSGQGFTGELFF.

For the CDR3, the DNA is TGCAGTGCCGGGGGCGGGGGGGCGATTGATGAGCAGTTCTTC. It is translated as CSAGGGGAIDEQFF. This chain joins TRBV20-1 and TRBJ2-1, with 9 positions matching TRBD2. V shed 6 bases and J 8 bases; nucleotides not matched to a gene: 11. Germline V gene sequence: CDR1 DFQATT, CDR2 SNEGSKA (reference sequence). The CDR3 has 14 amino acids.

The J gene is TRBJ2-7, the V gene TRBV5-5; TRBD2 aligns across 7 bases. The CDR3 has 15 residues. J was trimmed by 0 bases and V by 2 bases; bases with no gene match: 5. Per germline, CDR1 SGHKS and CDR2 YYEKEE (reference sequence). The CDR3 nucleotides read TGTGCCAGCAGCTTAGCGGGACCTACCTCCTACGAGCAGTACTTC. The encoded protein is CASSLAGPTSYEQYF. Complete variable domain (other parts from reference TRBV5-5 and TRBJ2-7): DAGVTQSPTHLIKTRGQQVTLRCSPISGHKSVSWYQQVLGQGPQFIFQYYEKEERGRGNFPDRFSARQFPNYSSELNVNALLLGDSALYLCASSLAGPTSYEQYFGPGTRLTVT.

In its sample, this clonotype was seen a few times. The chain uses TRBV24-1 and TRBJ2-1, with TRBD2 as a possible D gene (6 bases). The CDR3 consists of 16 residues. Trimming took off 0 bases at V and 4 bases at J, with 12 bases between the two ends. The V gene's germline CDR1 is KGHDR and CDR2 SFDVKD. Here the CDR3 DNA reads TGTGCCACCAGTGATTTGCCCGGGGGACGATACAATGAGCAGTTCTTC. Translation: CATSDLPGGRYNEQFF.

This clonotype has ten or more counts. This chain uses TRBV29-1 with TRBJ2-1; 7 bases fit TRBD2. V dropped 7 bases and J dropped 9; count of bases not matched to a gene: 15. This CDR3 region has 14 residues. Germline V gene data show CDR1 as SQVTM and CDR2 as ANQGSEA. The CDR3 protein is CSAGGRLAVSEQFF. CDR3 in DNA: TGCAGCGCAGGCGGGAGACTAGCCGTGAGTGAGCAGTTCTTC.